This paragraph reports one TCR beta chain. The CDR3 is 13 residues long. Germline V CDR1 and CDR2: MDHEN, SYDVKM. V lost 7 bases, J lost 4 bases, and 11 bases lay in between. This sample was taken from a study of OX40 agonist ivuxolimab in advanced cancers. Background on the study: People who had prior anti-PD-1, anti-PD-L1 or anti-CTLA-4 therapy could take part, and approximately 44% had some.

Produced via immunoSEQ multiplex PCR; TCRdb's table is partial and in-frame only. The data hold 75,000 to 80,000 clones, with 85% to 90% observed a single time. The input for sequencing was CD4+ or CD8+ T cells sorted from blood, taken in a trial of the OX40 agonist ivuxolimab. The chain combines TRBV28 with TRBJ1-5; D perhaps matches TRBD1 (6 bases). This receptor was obtained from an adult with an advanced solid tumor such as melanoma, head and neck, liver or kidney cancer. DNA of the CDR3: TGTGCCAGCAACGTACAGGGAAATCAGCCCCAGCATTTT. Translating gives CASNVQGNQPQHF.